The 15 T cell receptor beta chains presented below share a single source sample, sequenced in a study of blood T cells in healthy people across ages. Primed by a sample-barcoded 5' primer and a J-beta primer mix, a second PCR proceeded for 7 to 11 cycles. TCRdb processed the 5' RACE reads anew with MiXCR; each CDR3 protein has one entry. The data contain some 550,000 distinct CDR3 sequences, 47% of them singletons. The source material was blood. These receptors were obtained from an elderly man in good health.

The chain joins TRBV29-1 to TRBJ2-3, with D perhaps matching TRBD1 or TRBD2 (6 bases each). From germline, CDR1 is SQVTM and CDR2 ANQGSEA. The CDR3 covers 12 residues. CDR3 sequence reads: CGWAGGSDTQYF. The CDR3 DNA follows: TGCGGGTGGGCCGGGGGCTCAGATACGCAGTATTTT.

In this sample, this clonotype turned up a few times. The CDR3 nucleotides read TGCAGCCTCGGGGGACAAGAGACCCAGTACTTC. Translating gives CSLGGQETQYF. This chain uses TRBV29-1 with TRBJ2-5; weak D call: TRBD2 (6 bases). Per germline, CDR1 SQVTM and CDR2 ANQGSEA. V was shortened by 8 bases and J by 2 bases, with 9 bases between the two germline ends. This CDR3 has 11 amino acids.

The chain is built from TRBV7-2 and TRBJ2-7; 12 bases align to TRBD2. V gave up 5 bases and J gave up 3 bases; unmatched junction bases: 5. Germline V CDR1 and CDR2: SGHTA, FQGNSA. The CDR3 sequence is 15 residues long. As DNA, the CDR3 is TGTGCCAGCAGCCCCACTAGCGGGGGGAGCTACGAGCAGTACTTC. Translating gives CASSPTSGGSYEQYF. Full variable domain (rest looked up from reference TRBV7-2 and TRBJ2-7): GAGVSQSPSNKVTEKGKDVELRCDPISGHTALYWYRQSLGQGLEFLIYFQGNSAPDKSGLPSDRFSAERTGGSVSTLTIQRTQQEDSAVYLCASSPTSGGSYEQYFGPGTRLTVT.

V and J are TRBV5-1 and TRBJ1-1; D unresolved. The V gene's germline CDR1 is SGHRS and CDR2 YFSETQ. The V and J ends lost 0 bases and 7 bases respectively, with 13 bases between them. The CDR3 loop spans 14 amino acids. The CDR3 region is CASSLVGDRNEAFF. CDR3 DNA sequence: TGCGCCAGCAGCTTGGTTGGGGATAGGAATGAAGCTTTCTTT.

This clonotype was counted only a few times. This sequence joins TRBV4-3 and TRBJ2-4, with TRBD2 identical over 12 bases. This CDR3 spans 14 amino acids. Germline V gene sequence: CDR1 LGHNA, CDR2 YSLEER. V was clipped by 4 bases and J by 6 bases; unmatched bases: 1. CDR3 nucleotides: TGCGCCAGCAGCCCGGGACTAGCGGGAAACATTCAGTACTTC. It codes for CASSPGLAGNIQYF.

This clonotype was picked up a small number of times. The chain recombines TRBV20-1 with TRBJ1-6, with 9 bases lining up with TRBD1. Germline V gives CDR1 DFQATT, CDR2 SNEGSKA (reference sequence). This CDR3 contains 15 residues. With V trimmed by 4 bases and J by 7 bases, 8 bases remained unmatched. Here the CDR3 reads CSAIPRQGGNSPLHF. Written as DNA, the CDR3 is TGCAGTGCTATCCCTCGACAGGGGGGGAATTCACCCCTCCACTTT.

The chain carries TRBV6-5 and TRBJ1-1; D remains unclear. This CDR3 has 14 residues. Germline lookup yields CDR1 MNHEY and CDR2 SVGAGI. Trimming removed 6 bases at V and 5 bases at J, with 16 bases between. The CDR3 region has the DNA TGTGCCAGCAGCCCGAGGAGGCGCTTAACTGAAGCTTTCTTT. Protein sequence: CASSPRRRLTEAFF.

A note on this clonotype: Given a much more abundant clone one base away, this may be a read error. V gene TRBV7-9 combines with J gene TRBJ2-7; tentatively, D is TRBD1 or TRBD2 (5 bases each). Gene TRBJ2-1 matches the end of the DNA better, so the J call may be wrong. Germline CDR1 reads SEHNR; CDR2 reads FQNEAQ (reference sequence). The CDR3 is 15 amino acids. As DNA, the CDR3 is TGTGCCAGCAGCACGACCGGGACCGCCACCTACGAGCAGTTCTTC. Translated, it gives CASSTTGTATYEQFF.

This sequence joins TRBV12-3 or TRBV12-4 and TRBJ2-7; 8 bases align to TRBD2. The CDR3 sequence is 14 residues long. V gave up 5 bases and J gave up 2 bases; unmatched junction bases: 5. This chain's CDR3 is CASSNIAGTYEQYF. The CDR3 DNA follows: TGTGCCAGCAGTAATATAGCGGGAACCTACGAGCAGTACTTC.

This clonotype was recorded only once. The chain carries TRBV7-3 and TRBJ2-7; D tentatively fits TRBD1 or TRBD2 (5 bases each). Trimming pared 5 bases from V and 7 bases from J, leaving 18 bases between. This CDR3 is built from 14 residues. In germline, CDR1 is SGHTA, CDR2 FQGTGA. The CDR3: CASSPAGTYNEQYF. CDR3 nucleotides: TGTGCCAGCAGCCCTGCCGGGACCTACAATGAGCAGTACTTC.

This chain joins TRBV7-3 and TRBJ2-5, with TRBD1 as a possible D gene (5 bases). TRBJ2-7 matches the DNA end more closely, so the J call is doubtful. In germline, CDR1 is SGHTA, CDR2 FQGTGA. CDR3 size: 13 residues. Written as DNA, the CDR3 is TGTGCCAGCAGCTTTAGGGGTAACAACGAGCAGTACTTC. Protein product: CASSFRGNNEQYF.

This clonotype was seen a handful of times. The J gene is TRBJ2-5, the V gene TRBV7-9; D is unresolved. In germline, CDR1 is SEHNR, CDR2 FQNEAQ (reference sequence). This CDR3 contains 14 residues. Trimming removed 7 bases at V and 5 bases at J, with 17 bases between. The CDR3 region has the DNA TGTGCCAGCACCAACTCAGTTGGCTGGGAGACCCAGTACTTC. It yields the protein CASTNSVGWETQYF.

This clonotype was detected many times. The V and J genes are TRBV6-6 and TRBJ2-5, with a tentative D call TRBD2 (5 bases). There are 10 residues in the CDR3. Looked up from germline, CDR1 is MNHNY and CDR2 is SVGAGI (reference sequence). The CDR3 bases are TGTTTTTTCGGGGAAGAGACCCAGTACTTC. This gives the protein CFFGEETQYF.

Here the CDR3 reads CASSYSSRAGSTDTQYF. CDR3 in DNA: TGTGCCAGCAGTTATTCTTCGCGGGCTGGGTCCACAGATACGCAGTATTTT. The rearrangement joins TRBV28 to TRBJ2-3; TRBD2 might be the D (5 bases). The CDR3 is 17 amino acids. Trimming removed 4 bases at V and 2 bases at J, with 19 bases between. Germline V lookup: CDR1 MDHEN, CDR2 SYDVKM.

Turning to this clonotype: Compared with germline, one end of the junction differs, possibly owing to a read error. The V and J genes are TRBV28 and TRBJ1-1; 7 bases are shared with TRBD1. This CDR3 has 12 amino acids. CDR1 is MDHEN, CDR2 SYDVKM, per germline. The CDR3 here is CASRTGETGAFF. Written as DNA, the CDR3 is TGTGCCAGCAGAACAGGGGAAACTGGAGCTTTCTTT.